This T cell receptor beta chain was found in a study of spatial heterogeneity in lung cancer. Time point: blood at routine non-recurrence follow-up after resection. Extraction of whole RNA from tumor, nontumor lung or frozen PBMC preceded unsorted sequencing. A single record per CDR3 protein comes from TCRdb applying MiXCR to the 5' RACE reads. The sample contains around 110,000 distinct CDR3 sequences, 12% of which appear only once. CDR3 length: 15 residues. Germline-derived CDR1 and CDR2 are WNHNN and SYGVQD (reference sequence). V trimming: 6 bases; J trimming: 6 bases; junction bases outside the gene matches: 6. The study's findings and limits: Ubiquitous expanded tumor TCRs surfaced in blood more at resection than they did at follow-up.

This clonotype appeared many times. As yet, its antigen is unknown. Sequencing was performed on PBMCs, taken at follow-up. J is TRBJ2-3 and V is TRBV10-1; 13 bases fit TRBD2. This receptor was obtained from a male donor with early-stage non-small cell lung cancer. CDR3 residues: CASRPGLAGTDTQYF. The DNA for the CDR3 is TGCGCCAGCAGGCCGGGACTAGCGGGGACGGATACGCAGTATTTT.